The sequence of this TCR beta chain was determined in a study of T cell changes during pregnancy in multiple sclerosis. This CDR3 has 15 amino acids. The V and J ends lost 4 bases and 8 bases respectively, with 21 bases between them. The V gene's germline CDR1 is SGDLS and CDR2 YYNGEE. Assay: immunoSEQ multiplex PCR; the TCRdb copy retains only in-frame clones and omits some. This sample carries about 58,000 clones, 91% of them seen once, and the ten largest clones take approximately 0.49%. The source material was CD4+ T cells from peripheral blood mononuclear cells, sampled after pregnancy. The TCR was taken from a female donor in good health, enrolled as a control in a pregnancy study. The V gene is TRBV9, the J gene TRBJ1-2, with D perhaps TRBD1 (5 bases). CDR3 in amino acids: CASSLGGATFGGYTF. In DNA, the CDR3 is TGTGCCAGCAGCCTCGGAGGGGCCACCTTCGGAGGCTACACCTTC.